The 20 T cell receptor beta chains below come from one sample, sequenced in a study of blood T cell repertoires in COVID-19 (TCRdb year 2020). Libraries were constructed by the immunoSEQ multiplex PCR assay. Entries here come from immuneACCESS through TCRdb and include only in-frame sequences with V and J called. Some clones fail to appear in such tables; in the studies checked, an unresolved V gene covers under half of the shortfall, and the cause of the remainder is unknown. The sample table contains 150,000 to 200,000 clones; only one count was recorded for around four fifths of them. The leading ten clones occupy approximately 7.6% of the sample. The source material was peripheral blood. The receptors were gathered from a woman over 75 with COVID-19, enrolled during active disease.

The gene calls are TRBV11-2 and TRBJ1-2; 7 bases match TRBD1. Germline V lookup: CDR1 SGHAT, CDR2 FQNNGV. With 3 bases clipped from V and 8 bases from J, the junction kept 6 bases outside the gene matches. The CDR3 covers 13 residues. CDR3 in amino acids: CASSLGTVDGYTF. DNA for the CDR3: TGTGCCAGCAGCTTGGGGACAGTAGACGGCTACACCTTC.

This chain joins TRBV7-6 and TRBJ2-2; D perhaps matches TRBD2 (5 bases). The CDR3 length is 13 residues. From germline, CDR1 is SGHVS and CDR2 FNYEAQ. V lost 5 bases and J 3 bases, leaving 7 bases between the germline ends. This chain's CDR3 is CASSGLYTGELFF. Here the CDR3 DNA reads TGTGCCAGCAGCGGACTCTACACCGGGGAGCTGTTTTTT.

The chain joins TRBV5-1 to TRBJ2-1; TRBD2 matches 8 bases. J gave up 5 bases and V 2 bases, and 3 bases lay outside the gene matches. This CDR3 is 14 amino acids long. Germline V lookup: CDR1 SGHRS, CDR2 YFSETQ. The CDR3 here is CASSLTGGDNEQFF. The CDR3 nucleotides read TGCGCCAGCAGCTTAACGGGAGGGGACAATGAGCAGTTCTTC.

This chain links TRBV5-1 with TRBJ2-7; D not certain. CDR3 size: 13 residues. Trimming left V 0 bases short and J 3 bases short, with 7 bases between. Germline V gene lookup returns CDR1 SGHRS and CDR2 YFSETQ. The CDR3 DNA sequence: TGCGCCAGCAGCTTGGACACCGACTACGAGCAGTACTTC. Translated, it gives CASSLDTDYEQYF.

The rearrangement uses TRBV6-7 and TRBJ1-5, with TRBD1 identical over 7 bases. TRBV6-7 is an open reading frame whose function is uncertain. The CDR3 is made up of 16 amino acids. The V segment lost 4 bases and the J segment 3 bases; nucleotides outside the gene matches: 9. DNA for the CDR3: TGTGCCAGCAGTTCCCGACAGGGTCCCTACAATCAGCCCCAGCATTTT. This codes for CASSSRQGPYNQPQHF.

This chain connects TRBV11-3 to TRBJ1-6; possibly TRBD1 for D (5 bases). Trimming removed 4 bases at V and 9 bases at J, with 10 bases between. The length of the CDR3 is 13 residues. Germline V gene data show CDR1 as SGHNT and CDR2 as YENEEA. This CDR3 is CASSYRQSSPLHF. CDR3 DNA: TGTGCCAGCAGCTACAGACAGTCTTCACCCCTCCACTTT.

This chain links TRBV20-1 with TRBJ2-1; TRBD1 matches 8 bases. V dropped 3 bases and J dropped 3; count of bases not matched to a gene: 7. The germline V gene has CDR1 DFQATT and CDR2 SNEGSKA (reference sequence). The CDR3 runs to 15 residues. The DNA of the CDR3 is TGCAGTGCTAGTCCGGGACAGGTCCACTACAATGAGCAGTTCTTC. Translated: CSASPGQVHYNEQFF.

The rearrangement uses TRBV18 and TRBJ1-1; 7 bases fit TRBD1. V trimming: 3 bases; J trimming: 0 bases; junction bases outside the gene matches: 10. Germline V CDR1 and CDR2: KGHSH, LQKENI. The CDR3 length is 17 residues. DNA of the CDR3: TGTGCCAGCTCACCCCCGGGACAGAAGCTTATGAACACTGAAGCTTTCTTT. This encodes CASSPPGQKLMNTEAFF.

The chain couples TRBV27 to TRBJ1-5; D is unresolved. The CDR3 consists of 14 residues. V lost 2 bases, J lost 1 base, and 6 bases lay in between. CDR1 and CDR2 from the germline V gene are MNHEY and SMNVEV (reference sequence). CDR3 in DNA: TGTGCCAGCAGTTTAGCCGGGAGCAATCAGCCCCAGCATTTT. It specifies CASSLAGSNQPQHF.

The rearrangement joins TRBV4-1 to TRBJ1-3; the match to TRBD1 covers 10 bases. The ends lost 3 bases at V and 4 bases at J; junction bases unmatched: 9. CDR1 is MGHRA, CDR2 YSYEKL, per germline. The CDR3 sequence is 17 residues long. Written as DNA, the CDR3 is TGCGCCAGCAGCCAGGGGGACAGGGGCCTAGGGGGAAACACCATATATTTT. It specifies CASSQGDRGLGGNTIYF.

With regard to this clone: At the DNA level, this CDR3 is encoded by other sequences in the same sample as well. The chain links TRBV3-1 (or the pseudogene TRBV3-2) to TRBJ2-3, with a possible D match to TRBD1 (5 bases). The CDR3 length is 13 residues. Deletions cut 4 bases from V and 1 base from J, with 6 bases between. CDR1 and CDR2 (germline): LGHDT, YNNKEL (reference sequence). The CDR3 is CASSPRGTDTQYF. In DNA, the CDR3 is TGTGCCAGCAGCCCCAGGGGCACAGATACGCAGTATTTT.

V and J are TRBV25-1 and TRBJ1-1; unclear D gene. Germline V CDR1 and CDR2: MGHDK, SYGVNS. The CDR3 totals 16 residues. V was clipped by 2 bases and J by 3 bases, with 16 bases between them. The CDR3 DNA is TGTGCCAGCAGTGAAAGTACTCTCCGGTGGTACACTGAAGCTTTCTTT. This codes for CASSESTLRWYTEAFF.

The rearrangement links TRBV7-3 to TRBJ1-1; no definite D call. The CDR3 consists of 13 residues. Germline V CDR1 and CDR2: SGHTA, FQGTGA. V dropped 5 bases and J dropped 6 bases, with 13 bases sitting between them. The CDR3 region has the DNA TGTGCCAGCAGCCTTGGAGGCAGAGCTGAAGCTTTCTTT. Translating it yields CASSLGGRAEAFF.

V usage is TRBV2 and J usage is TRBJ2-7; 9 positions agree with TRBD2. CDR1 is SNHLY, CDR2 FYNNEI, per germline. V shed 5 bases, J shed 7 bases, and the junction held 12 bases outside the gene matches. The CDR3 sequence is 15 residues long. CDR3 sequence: CASSLGVAGVGEQYF. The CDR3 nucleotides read TGTGCCAGCAGTCTCGGGGTAGCGGGAGTGGGGGAGCAGTACTTC.

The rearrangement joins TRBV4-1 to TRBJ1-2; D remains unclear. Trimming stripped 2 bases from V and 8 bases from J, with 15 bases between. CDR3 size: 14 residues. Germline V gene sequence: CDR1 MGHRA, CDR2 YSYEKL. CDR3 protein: CASSQPDWPEGYTF. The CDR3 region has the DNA TGCGCCAGCAGCCAACCCGACTGGCCTGAGGGCTACACCTTC.

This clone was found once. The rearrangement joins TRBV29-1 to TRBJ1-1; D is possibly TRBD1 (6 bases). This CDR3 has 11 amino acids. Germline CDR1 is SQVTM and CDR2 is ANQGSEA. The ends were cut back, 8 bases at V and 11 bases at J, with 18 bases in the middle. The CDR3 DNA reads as TGCAGCTCCCACAGGGTAGGTTGGGCTTTCTTT. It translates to CSSHRVGWAFF.

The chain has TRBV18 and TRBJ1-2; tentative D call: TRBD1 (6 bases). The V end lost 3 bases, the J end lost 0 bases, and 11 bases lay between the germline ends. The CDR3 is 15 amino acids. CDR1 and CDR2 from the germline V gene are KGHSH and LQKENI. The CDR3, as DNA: TGTGCCAGCTCACCCGGACAGCAAACTAACTATGGCTACACCTTC. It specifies CASSPGQQTNYGYTF.

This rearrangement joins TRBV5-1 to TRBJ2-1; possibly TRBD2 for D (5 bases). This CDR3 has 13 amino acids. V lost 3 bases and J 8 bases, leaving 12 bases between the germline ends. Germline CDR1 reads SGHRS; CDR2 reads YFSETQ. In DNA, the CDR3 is TGCGCCAGCAGCTCACTAGGCCGGGATGAGCAGTTCTTC. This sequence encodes CASSSLGRDEQFF.

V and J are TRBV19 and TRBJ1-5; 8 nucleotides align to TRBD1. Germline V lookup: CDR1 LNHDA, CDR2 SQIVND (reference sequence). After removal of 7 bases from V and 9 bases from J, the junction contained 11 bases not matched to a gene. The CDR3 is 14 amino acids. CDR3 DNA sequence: TGTGCCAGTACCCCGGACAGGGATGGTCGGCCCCAGCATTTT. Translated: CASTPDRDGRPQHF.

Here the CDR3 reads CASSPERGYPTEAFF. In DNA, the CDR3 is TGTGCCAGCAGTCCAGAAAGGGGTTACCCCACTGAAGCTTTCTTT. V and J are TRBV28 and TRBJ1-1; TRBD1 might be the D (5 bases). Germline loops: CDR1 MDHEN, CDR2 SYDVKM. The V end lost 5 bases, the J end lost 4 bases, and 17 bases lay between the germline ends. The CDR3 sequence is 15 residues long.